The 24 T cell receptor beta chains given below trace back to one sample, sequenced in a study of molecular identifiers for immune sequencing clone quantification. TCRdb re-analysed the PCR reads in MiXCR, keeping a single row per CDR3 protein. The sample includes about 640,000 distinct CDR3 sequences, about 20% of them seen just once. Input material: naive CD8+ T cells from blood, with Jurkat cell RNA spiked in. Indicated subset: FACS-sorted CD8+CD4-CCR7+CD45RA+ naive T cells. The receptors stem from a human donor in good health. Some libraries in this study had Jurkat cell RNA spiked in.

DNA for the CDR3: TGCGCCAGCAGCCCCCTGGCGACAGGGAGCTCCTACGAGCAGTACTTC. Its protein is CASSPLATGSSYEQYF. This chain links TRBV4-1 with TRBJ2-7; 7 bases line up with TRBD1. The J segment lost 0 bases and the V segment lost 4 bases, leaving 9 bases of the junction unmatched. The length of the CDR3 is 16 residues. The germline gives CDR1 MGHRA, CDR2 YSYEKL.

The gene calls are TRBV27 and TRBJ1-4, with 7 nucleotides matching TRBD1. Germline CDR1 MNHEY, CDR2 SMNVEV (reference sequence). The V gene end was trimmed by 2 bases and the J gene end by 8 bases; junction bases not matched to a gene: 5. This CDR3 is built from 14 residues. The CDR3 sequence: CASSLTGDREKLFF. CDR3 nucleotides: TGTGCCAGCAGTTTAACAGGGGATAGGGAAAAACTGTTTTTT.

This rearrangement joins TRBV27 to TRBJ2-3, with D tentatively TRBD1 (5 bases). Germline loops: CDR1 MNHEY, CDR2 SMNVEV (reference sequence). The CDR3 has 17 residues. Trimming cost V 6 bases and J 0 bases, with 19 bases left between them. The CDR3, as DNA: TGTGCCAGCAGCCTTATCCCGACAGAAATTAGCACAGATACGCAGTATTTT. This encodes CASSLIPTEISTDTQYF.

Details on this clonotype: A read error may be the cause here, since a much bigger clone is one base away. CDR3 region: CASMGTSCSDTQYF. For the CDR3, the DNA is TGTGCCAGCATGGGGACTAGCTGCTCAGATACGCAGTATTTT. The genes are TRBV12-3 or TRBV12-4 and TRBJ2-3; 9 bases line up with TRBD2. Trimming took 7 bases from V and 4 from J; bases not matched to a gene: 6. CDR3 length: 14 residues.

CDR3 in DNA: TGTGCCAGCAGCTACAGTCCCAGGGGGGACGAGCAGTACTTC. Protein product: CASSYSPRGDEQYF. The genes are TRBV7-9 and TRBJ2-7, with D tentatively TRBD1 (7 bases). The CDR3 length is 14 residues. V was pared by 4 bases and J by 5 bases, with 15 bases between. The germline V gene encodes CDR1 SEHNR and CDR2 FQNEAQ (reference sequence).

This clonotype was detected many times. This chain connects TRBV5-6 to TRBJ2-4; D gene unclear. The length of the CDR3 is 16 residues. The germline CDR1 and CDR2 sequences are SGHDT and YYEEEE. Trimming removed 4 bases at V and 0 bases at J, with 14 bases between. This CDR3 is CASSPGSLLAKNIQYF. For the CDR3, the DNA is TGTGCCAGCAGCCCCGGAAGTTTACTAGCCAAAAACATTCAGTACTTC.

In its sample, this clonotype was seen many times. This chain links TRBV5-5 with TRBJ2-5; the D gene is possibly TRBD1 (6 bases). The V and J ends lost 4 bases and 0 bases respectively, with 10 bases between them. The CDR3 has 14 amino acids. The germline V gene has CDR1 SGHKS and CDR2 YYEKEE (reference sequence). The CDR3 region is CASSLGHNQETQYF. DNA of the CDR3: TGTGCCAGCAGCCTGGGACACAACCAAGAGACCCAGTACTTC. The full variable domain, rest sourced from reference TRBV5-5 and TRBJ2-5, is DAGVTQSPTHLIKTRGQQVTLRCSPISGHKSVSWYQQVLGQGPQFIFQYYEKEERGRGNFPDRFSARQFPNYSSELNVNALLLGDSALYLCASSLGHNQETQYFGPGTRLLVL.

This clonotype was detected many times. The rearrangement uses TRBV7-9 and TRBJ2-7; TRBD1 matches at 8 bases. This CDR3 is 16 amino acids long. Trimming removed 3 bases from V and 4 bases from J; junction bases left unmatched: 11. Germline loops: CDR1 SEHNR, CDR2 FQNEAQ (reference sequence). The CDR3 coding sequence is TGTGCCAGCAGCTTGGGGACAGGCGGAGTATGGTACGAGCAGTACTTC. It is translated as CASSLGTGGVWYEQYF.

This clonotype appeared many times. This chain uses TRBV25-1 with TRBJ1-1; D may be TRBD1 (6 bases). Germline CDR1 MGHDK, CDR2 SYGVNS. V lost 6 bases and J lost 3, with 17 bases in between. The CDR3 has 15 residues. In nucleotides, the CDR3 is TGTGCCAGCAGCGACAACAGGGTTATGGACACTGAAGCTTTCTTT. Its translation is CASSDNRVMDTEAFF.

This clonotype was found a few times. At one end, the junction sequence differs from germline, possibly due to a read error. The chain joins TRBV10-1 to TRBJ1-3; 9 nucleotides match TRBD1. The CDR3 is made up of 16 amino acids. Germline lookup yields CDR1 WNHNN and CDR2 SYGVQD (reference sequence). CDR3 sequence reads: CASSGGQGKSGNAIYF. CDR3 bases: TGCGCCAGCAGTGGTGGACAGGGGAAATCTGGAAACGCCATATATTTT.

This chain connects TRBV7-2 to TRBJ1-2, with D possibly matching TRBD1 (6 bases). V shed 1 base and J shed 4 bases, with 13 bases lying between them. The CDR3 spans 15 residues. Germline V gene sequence: CDR1 SGHTA, CDR2 FQGNSA. For the CDR3, the DNA is TGTGCCAGCAGCTTAGGAAGTGGGGGCTCCTATGGCTACACCTTC. Encoded protein: CASSLGSGGSYGYTF.

A note on this clonotype: This may be a read error: a much more frequent sequence differs by one nucleotide. The gene calls are TRBV24-1 and TRBJ2-2; D is perhaps TRBD1 (5 bases). The CDR3 is made up of 15 amino acids. The germline gives CDR1 KGHDR, CDR2 SFDVKD. CDR3 protein: CATSDLGQDTEELFF. In nucleotides, the CDR3 is TGTGCCACCAGTGATTTGGGACAAGACACCGAGGAGCTGTTTTTT.

The V and J genes are TRBV30 and TRBJ2-1; 9 bases agree with TRBD2. The CDR3 is 15 amino acids. The junction had 5 bases not matched to a gene; V was cut back by 0 bases and J by 5 bases. Germline assignment: CDR1 GTSNPN and CDR2 SVGIG (reference sequence). CDR3 DNA sequence: TGTGCCTGGAGTGTAGGACTAGCGCCAAACAATGAGCAGTTCTTC. Its translation: CAWSVGLAPNNEQFF. The full variable domain, rest sourced from reference TRBV30 and TRBJ2-1, is SQTIHQWPATLVQPVGSPLSLECTVEGTSNPNLYWYRQAAGRGLQLLFYSVGIGQISSEVPQNLSASRPQDRQFILSSKKLLLSDSGFYLCAWSVGLAPNNEQFFGPGTRLTVL.

V and J are TRBV7-9 and TRBJ2-7; 8 nucleotides line up with TRBD1. V lost 5 bases, J lost 7 bases, and 10 bases stayed unmatched. This CDR3 spans 14 amino acids. Looked up from germline, CDR1 is SEHNR and CDR2 is FQNEAQ (reference sequence). The CDR3 protein is CASSHDRGPTEQYF. The CDR3 DNA is TGTGCCAGCAGCCACGACAGGGGCCCAACAGAGCAGTACTTC.

On this clonotype: This may stem from a read error, because a much larger clone lies one nucleotide away. The CDR3 DNA reads as TGTGCCAGCGGTTTGGTCGGGGTTAGCACAGATACGCAGTATTTT. Translation gives CASGLVGVSTDTQYF. This rearrangement joins TRBV27 to TRBJ2-3; D might be TRBD2 (5 bases). The CDR3 sequence is 15 residues long. Germline V gene sequence: CDR1 MNHEY, CDR2 SMNVEV (reference sequence).

A word on this clonotype: Because it lacks the conserved phenylalanine or tryptophan at the end, this CDR3 is likely a read error. The chain uses TRBV20-1 and TRBJ1-4; 12 bases are shared with TRBD1. CDR1 DFQATT and CDR2 SNEGSKA come from the germline V gene (reference sequence). The CDR3 runs to 16 residues. In DNA, the CDR3 is TGCAGTACTAGTGGGACAGGGGGCCCGTCAAATGAAAAACTGTTTCTT. This sequence encodes CSTSGTGGPSNEKLFL.

This clonotype was recorded at least ten times. V and J are TRBV2 and TRBJ2-4, with D maybe TRBD1 (5 bases). The germline CDR1 and CDR2 sequences are SNHLY and FYNNEI. This CDR3 comprises 15 residues. V was pared by 4 bases and J by 0 bases, with 10 bases between. The CDR3 region has the DNA TGTGCCAGCAGTGGGGGCAGTATAGCCAAAAACATTCAGTACTTC. Amino acids: CASSGGSIAKNIQYF.

Concerning this clonotype: This may be a read error, as it is one base from a much larger clone. The chain has TRBV25-1 and TRBJ1-1; 8 nucleotides line up with TRBD1. With 1 base clipped from V and 2 bases from J, the junction kept 6 bases outside the gene matches. This CDR3 comprises 16 residues. Germline CDR1 MGHDK, CDR2 SYGVNS. The CDR3 nucleotides read TGTGCCAGCAGTGAATTGGGGACAGGCCTTAACACTGAAGCTTTCTTT. Its protein is CASSELGTGLNTEAFF.

This clonotype was seen more than once but under ten times. The chain couples TRBV19 to TRBJ1-1, with D hard to call. Germline assignment: CDR1 LNHDA and CDR2 SQIVND (reference sequence). V lost 8 bases to trimming and J lost 5 bases, with 9 bases between them. The CDR3 is made up of 11 amino acids. DNA for the CDR3: TGTGCCAGTGCAGATGGGACTGAAGCTTTCTTT. This sequence encodes CASADGTEAFF.

This clonotype was counted ten times or more. This rearrangement joins TRBV7-3 to TRBJ2-1, with TRBD2 matching over 7 bases. CDR3 size: 16 residues. With V trimmed by 5 bases and J by 0 bases, 7 bases remained unmatched. Germline assignment: CDR1 SGHTA and CDR2 FQGTGA. CDR3 sequence (DNA): TGTGCCAGCAGCGTCGATGGCGGGAGCTCCTACAATGAGCAGTTCTTC. It encodes CASSVDGGSSYNEQFF.

The chain couples TRBV13 to TRBJ2-2; 8 nucleotides align to TRBD2. Germline V gives CDR1 PRHDT, CDR2 FYEKMQ (reference sequence). The CDR3 is 16 amino acids. With V trimmed by 4 bases and J by 6 bases, 10 bases remained unmatched. The CDR3 nucleotides read TGTGCCAGCAGCTCGACGGGACTAGGAGGTTCCGGGGAGCTGTTTTTT. Amino acid sequence: CASSSTGLGGSGELFF.

About this clonotype itself: Given a much more abundant clone one base away, this may be a read error. This sequence joins TRBV28 and TRBJ2-4; D possibly corresponds to TRBD1 (6 bases). The CDR3 sequence is 15 residues long. Germline V lookup: CDR1 MDHEN, CDR2 SYDVKM. CDR3 loop: CASRKGLGAKNIQCF. For the CDR3, the DNA is TGTGCCAGCAGAAAGGGCCTGGGGGCCAAAAACATTCAGTGCTTC.

This clonotype was counted ten times or more. The V and J genes are TRBV12-3 or TRBV12-4 and TRBJ2-5; TRBD1 agrees at 9 bases. This CDR3 is built from 15 residues. V shed 7 bases and J 2 bases; nucleotides not matched to a gene: 8. This CDR3 reads CASILLGTGQETQYF. In DNA form, the CDR3 reads TGTGCCAGCATTCTCCTGGGGACAGGGCAAGAGACCCAGTACTTC.

This clonotype was recorded many times. The rearrangement uses TRBV30 and TRBJ1-5, with D perhaps matching TRBD1 (5 bases). From germline, CDR1 is GTSNPN and CDR2 SVGIG (reference sequence). V gave up 5 bases and J gave up 1 base, with 15 bases separating them. The CDR3 spans 15 residues. CDR3: CAWAERGPSNQPQHF. The CDR3 coding sequence is TGTGCCTGGGCTGAGCGGGGACCAAGCAATCAGCCCCAGCATTTT.